Each of the 2 T cell receptor beta chains below was sequenced from the same sample in a study of shared clonotypes between healthy human individuals. The assay was immunoSEQ multiplex PCR, and TCRdb's table has in-frame clones only and misses some. The sample shows some 1.4 million clones, over 95% of them seen only once. Sequencing was done on a sample of naive CD4+ T cells sorted from blood. Subset given: CD45RA+ positively selected. Every receptor here comes from a man younger than 45 in good health.

The chain joins TRBV4-3 to TRBJ1-1; tentative D call: TRBD1 (6 bases). The germline V and J ends were trimmed by 2 bases and 1 base, with 8 bases remaining between them. Germline V gene sequence: CDR1 LGHNA, CDR2 YSLEER. CDR3 length equals 14 residues. The CDR3 DNA follows: TGCGCCAGCAGCCAAACCAGGGGGAACACTGAAGCTTTCTTT. Its translation is CASSQTRGNTEAFF.

V gene TRBV5-1 combines with J gene TRBJ2-1, with a possible D match to TRBD2 (5 bases). Germline V gene lookup returns CDR1 SGHRS and CDR2 YFSETQ. Trimming cost V 2 bases and J 10 bases, with 13 bases left between them. This CDR3 has 13 residues. As DNA, the CDR3 is TGCGCCAGCAGCTTTTCCGTAGCGCGCGAGCAGTTCTTC. Translation gives CASSFSVAREQFF. The variable domain in full, with the rest retrieved from reference TRBV5-1 and TRBJ2-1, is KAGVTQTPRYLIKTRGQQVTLSCSPISGHRSVSWYQQTPGQGLQFLFEYFSETQRNKGNFPGRFSGRQFSNSRSEMNVSTLELGDSALYLCASSFSVAREQFFGPGTRLTVL.